This is a list of T cell receptor beta chains from one sample in a study of T cell responses to AZD1222 COVID-19 vaccine. Method: immunoSEQ multiplex PCR; TCRdb's copy keeps in-frame clones and lacks some. This table has under 45,000 clones, 80% to 85% appearing once. The source material was peripheral blood, sampled 28 days after the second AZD1222 dose. Receptors originate from an adult who received the AZD1222 COVID-19 vaccine. CDR3s include the opening cysteine and the closing phenylalanine or tryptophan. D genes are given only for firm matches. Where a row states a size, it is once, few, many or the class of an expanded clone; other rows omit it.

V gene: TRBV14; J gene: TRBJ1-2; D gene: TRBD1; clone size: .; CDR3 DNA: TGTGCCAGCAGCGCTATACAGGGGAGCAACTATGGCTACACCTTC; CDR3 protein: CASSAIQGSNYGYTF
V gene: TRBV19; J gene: TRBJ2-2; D gene: .; clone size: .; CDR3 DNA: TGTGCCAGTAGTATCCCGGGCGGCGGGGAGCTGTTTTTT; CDR3 protein: CASSIPGGGELFF
V gene: TRBV12-3/TRBV12-4; J gene: TRBJ1-2; D gene: .; clone size: .; CDR3 DNA: TGTGCCAGCAGCAAAAGCTATGGCTACACCTTC; CDR3 protein: CASSKSYGYTF
V gene: TRBV2; J gene: TRBJ2-2; D gene: .; clone size: once; CDR3 DNA: TGTGCCAGCAGTAATACTGGGGAGCTGTTTTTT; CDR3 protein: CASSNTGELFF
V gene: TRBV28; J gene: TRBJ1-5; D gene: TRBD1; clone size: .; CDR3 DNA: TGTGCCAGCAGCAGCCCGGGACAGGGGCCAAATCAGCCCCAGCATTTT; CDR3 protein: CASSSPGQGPNQPQHF
V gene: TRBV7-2; J gene: TRBJ2-7; D gene: TRBD1; clone size: .; CDR3 DNA: TGTGCCAGCAGCGCACACAGGGGGCGCAAAATCCGCGAGCAGTACTTC; CDR3 protein: CASSAHRGRKIREQYF
V gene: TRBV6-5; J gene: TRBJ1-2; D gene: TRBD1; clone size: .; CDR3 DNA: TGTGCCAGCAGTCCCTCACAGGGGTTGAGGGGCTACACCTTC; CDR3 protein: CASSPSQGLRGYTF
V gene: TRBV3-1/TRBV3-2; J gene: TRBJ2-7; D gene: .; clone size: few; CDR3 DNA: TGTGCCAGCAGCCAAGACGGGATGTGGCGGGAGCAGTACTTC; CDR3 protein: CASSQDGMWREQYF
V gene: TRBV5-1; J gene: TRBJ1-3; D gene: TRBD1; clone size: .; CDR3 DNA: TGCGCCAGCAGCTTGAAAGGGGCAGGGGGCACGGCTGGAAACACCATATATTTT; CDR3 protein: CASSLKGAGGTAGNTIYF
V gene: TRBV5-5; J gene: TRBJ2-2; D gene: TRBD2; clone size: .; CDR3 DNA: TGTGCCAGCAGCTTGGGGAACGGACTAGCGGGGGGTTACACCGGGGAGCTGTTTTTT; CDR3 protein: CASSLGNGLAGGYTGELFF
V gene: TRBV6-2/TRBV6-3; J gene: TRBJ1-2; D gene: .; clone size: .; CDR3 DNA: TGTGCCAGCAGTTACTCGACGGGCCTTTATGGCTACACCTTC; CDR3 protein: CASSYSTGLYGYTF
V gene: TRBV5-4; J gene: TRBJ2-7; D gene: .; clone size: few; CDR3 DNA: TGTGCCAGCAGCCGGTCAATGAACTCCTACGAGCAGTACTTC; CDR3 protein: CASSRSMNSYEQYF
V gene: TRBV6-4; J gene: TRBJ2-3; D gene: .; clone size: few; CDR3 DNA: TGTGCCAGCAGTGACTCTCAGGGAGCAGATACGCAGTATTTT; CDR3 protein: CASSDSQGADTQYF
V gene: TRBV18; J gene: TRBJ2-5; D gene: .; clone size: .; CDR3 DNA: TGTGCCAGCTCACCCACCCGTCTGGAAGAGACCCAGTACTTC; CDR3 protein: CASSPTRLEETQYF
V gene: TRBV5-4; J gene: TRBJ1-2; D gene: TRBD1; clone size: .; CDR3 DNA: TGTGCCAGCAGCTTGGCCCCGACAGGGGTCTTCCGTGGCTACACCTTC; CDR3 protein: CASSLAPTGVFRGYTF
V gene: TRBV9; J gene: TRBJ1-2; D gene: TRBD1; clone size: .; CDR3 DNA: TGTGCCAGCAGCGTTTTTGACAGGGTGGGGAACTATGGCTACACCTTC; CDR3 protein: CASSVFDRVGNYGYTF
V gene: TRBV18; J gene: TRBJ1-6; D gene: .; clone size: .; CDR3 DNA: TGTGCCAGCTCACCAACCCCAGGTGTGGCACGTGGTAATTCACCCCTCCACTTT; CDR3 protein: CASSPTPGVARGNSPLHF
V gene: TRBV7-2; J gene: TRBJ1-2; D gene: TRBD1; clone size: .; CDR3 DNA: TGTGCCAGCAGCTCCCCTGGGACAGGGGTCTATGGCTACACCTTC; CDR3 protein: CASSSPGTGVYGYTF
V gene: TRBV5-1; J gene: TRBJ2-1; D gene: TRBD1; clone size: few; CDR3 DNA: TGCGCCAGCGGGACAGGGGTTGCAAATGAGCAGTTCTTC; CDR3 protein: CASGTGVANEQFF
V gene: TRBV5-1; J gene: TRBJ2-3; D gene: .; clone size: .; CDR3 DNA: TGCGCCAGCAGCTTGGCCCTAGGCACAGATACGCAGTATTTT; CDR3 protein: CASSLALGTDTQYF
V gene: TRBV21-1; J gene: TRBJ1-6; D gene: .; clone size: .; CDR3 DNA: TGTGCCAGCACCCGACAGGGGAGTTCACCCCTCCACTTT; CDR3 protein: CASTRQGSSPLHF
V gene: TRBV20-1; J gene: TRBJ2-3; D gene: .; clone size: once; CDR3 DNA: TGCAGTGCTAGTAAGACAACTAGCACAGATACGCAGTATTTT; CDR3 protein: CSASKTTSTDTQYF
V gene: TRBV5-1; J gene: TRBJ1-2; D gene: .; clone size: .; CDR3 DNA: TGCGCCAGCAGCTTGTTTGCTAACTATGGCTACACCTTC; CDR3 protein: CASSLFANYGYTF
V gene: TRBV10-3; J gene: TRBJ2-1; D gene: TRBD1; clone size: .; CDR3 DNA: TGTGCCATCAGTGAACGGGACAGGGGGCGCGATGAGCAGTTCTTC; CDR3 protein: CAISERDRGRDEQFF
V gene: TRBV7-9; J gene: TRBJ1-4; D gene: TRBD1; clone size: .; CDR3 DNA: TGTGCCAGCAGCTTAAGTGGACAGGGAAATGAAAAACTGTTTTTT; CDR3 protein: CASSLSGQGNEKLFF
V gene: TRBV29-1; J gene: TRBJ1-6; D gene: TRBD1; clone size: .; CDR3 DNA: TGCAGCGCTCAGGATCCCAGGGGGTCACCCCTCCACTTT; CDR3 protein: CSAQDPRGSPLHF
V gene: TRBV6-6; J gene: TRBJ1-2; D gene: .; clone size: .; CDR3 DNA: TGTGCCAGCACGGGATACCTGGACTATGGCTACACCTTC; CDR3 protein: CASTGYLDYGYTF
V gene: TRBV9; J gene: TRBJ2-7; D gene: .; clone size: .; CDR3 DNA: TGTGCCAGCAGCGTAGGAGGATCGGGTTACGAGCAGTACTTC; CDR3 protein: CASSVGGSGYEQYF
V gene: TRBV29-1; J gene: TRBJ2-2; D gene: .; clone size: once; CDR3 DNA: TGCAGCGTCTCAGCCGGGACCGGGGAGCTGTTTTTT; CDR3 protein: CSVSAGTGELFF
V gene: TRBV10-1; J gene: TRBJ1-1; D gene: TRBD1; clone size: .; CDR3 DNA: TGCGCCAGCAGTGAGTTAAACCCCACAGGGGGCGTGAGGGGGGACACTGAAGCTTTCTTT; CDR3 protein: CASSELNPTGGVRGDTEAFF
V gene: TRBV5-5; J gene: TRBJ2-7; D gene: .; clone size: .; CDR3 DNA: TGTGCCAGCAGCTTGGGTTCGACCGACGAGCAGTACTTC; CDR3 protein: CASSLGSTDEQYF
V gene: TRBV11-1; J gene: TRBJ2-7; D gene: .; clone size: once; CDR3 DNA: TGTGCCAGCAGCCGTTCTCTGGGGGCTGCGTACGAGCAGTACTTC; CDR3 protein: CASSRSLGAAYEQYF
V gene: TRBV30; J gene: TRBJ2-3; D gene: TRBD2; clone size: .; CDR3 DNA: TGTGCCTGGAGATGGGGCGGGGGTCGAGATACGCAGTATTTT; CDR3 protein: CAWRWGGGRDTQYF
V gene: TRBV7-3; J gene: TRBJ1-2; D gene: TRBD1; clone size: .; CDR3 DNA: TGTGCCAGCAGCTCCGGGACAGGGGGCTATGGCTACACCTTC; CDR3 protein: CASSSGTGGYGYTF
V gene: TRBV7-7; J gene: TRBJ2-2; D gene: .; clone size: .; CDR3 DNA: TGTGCTAGCACCGATTTGCCCGGGGAGCTGTTTTTT; CDR3 protein: CASTDLPGELFF
V gene: TRBV3-1/TRBV3-2; J gene: TRBJ1-4; D gene: TRBD1; clone size: once; CDR3 DNA: TGTGCCAGCAGCCCTCGACAGGGTGAAAAACTGTTTTTT; CDR3 protein: CASSPRQGEKLFF
V gene: TRBV5-6; J gene: TRBJ1-6; D gene: .; clone size: .; CDR3 DNA: TGTGCCAGCAGCTGGTTGACGGGGGGTACCCTCCACTTT; CDR3 protein: CASSWLTGGTLHF
V gene: TRBV6-4; J gene: TRBJ2-3; D gene: TRBD1; clone size: .; CDR3 DNA: TGTGCCAGCAGTGACTCCCTGACAGGGCTCCTAGATACGCAGTATTTT; CDR3 protein: CASSDSLTGLLDTQYF
V gene: TRBV6-6; J gene: TRBJ1-1; D gene: .; clone size: .; CDR3 DNA: TGTGCCGGAGGAGGAGAGGCGAACACTGAAGCTTTCTTT; CDR3 protein: CAGGGEANTEAFF
V gene: TRBV5-4; J gene: TRBJ1-2; D gene: .; clone size: .; CDR3 DNA: TGTGCCAGCAGCTTGGTCTCTCAATCTGGCTACACCTTC; CDR3 protein: CASSLVSQSGYTF
V gene: TRBV5-1; J gene: TRBJ1-1; D gene: .; clone size: .; CDR3 DNA: TGCGCCAGCAGCTTGGAACCGTCCACTGAAGCTTTCTTT; CDR3 protein: CASSLEPSTEAFF
V gene: TRBV14; J gene: TRBJ1-2; D gene: .; clone size: .; CDR3 DNA: TGTGCCAGCAGTCCCGGGACTTACTCCTATGGCTACACCTTC; CDR3 protein: CASSPGTYSYGYTF
V gene: TRBV3-1/TRBV3-2; J gene: TRBJ1-5; D gene: TRBD1; clone size: .; CDR3 DNA: TGTGCCAGCAGCCCCGGGACAGGGCTTCAGCCCCAGCATTTT; CDR3 protein: CASSPGTGLQPQHF
V gene: TRBV5-6; J gene: TRBJ1-2; D gene: .; clone size: few; CDR3 DNA: TGTGCCAGCAGCTTGGAGGCAGTTGGCCCCTATGGCTACACCTTC; CDR3 protein: CASSLEAVGPYGYTF